The 14 T cell receptor beta chains given below trace back to one sample, sequenced in a study of T cell responses to AZD1222 COVID-19 vaccine. TCRdb keeps only in-frame clones here, not all; method: immunoSEQ multiplex PCR. This table holds under 140,000 clones, approximately 90% found once. Sequenced here: peripheral blood, sampled on day 0 of AZD1222 vaccination. These receptor sequences come from an adult in good health.

The rearrangement joins TRBV10-3 to TRBJ2-3; D gene ambiguous. V was cut by 6 bases and J by 0 bases, with 4 bases left in between. CDR3 length: 12 amino acids. Looked up from germline, CDR1 is ENHRY and CDR2 is SYGVKD. The CDR3, as DNA: TGTGCCATCAGCACTAGCACAGATACGCAGTATTTT. Residues: CAISTSTDTQYF.

V and J are TRBV10-1 and TRBJ2-5, with 11 bases identical to TRBD2. CDR1 and CDR2 from the germline V gene are WNHNN and SYGVQD (reference sequence). This CDR3 has 14 amino acids. The V gene end was trimmed by 5 bases and the J gene end by 5 bases; junction bases not matched to a gene: 4. CDR3 DNA sequence: TGCGCCAGCAGTCGTAGCGGGGGGGGTGAGACCCAGTACTTC. Its protein product is CASSRSGGGETQYF.

V is TRBV7-9 and J is TRBJ2-5, with D unresolved. There are 14 residues in the CDR3. CDR1 is SEHNR, CDR2 FQNEAQ, per germline (reference sequence). The V gene lost 5 bases and the J gene lost 5 bases, with 15 bases spanning the gap. This CDR3 reads CASSQFAGQETQYF. CDR3 sequence (DNA): TGTGCCAGCAGCCAATTTGCAGGCCAGGAGACCCAGTACTTC.

The J gene is TRBJ1-1, the V gene TRBV10-3, with D possibly matching TRBD1 (5 bases). There are 14 residues in the CDR3. Looked up from germline, CDR1 is ENHRY and CDR2 is SYGVKD. With 6 bases removed from V and 1 base from J, the gap between germline ends came to 12 bases. The CDR3 DNA sequence: TGTGCCATCAGCCCCGAGACAGCGAACACTGAAGCTTTCTTT. It is translated as CAISPETANTEAFF.

The gene calls are TRBV10-3 and TRBJ1-6; TRBD1 agrees at 8 bases. J lost 6 bases, V lost 7 bases, and 5 bases had no gene match. The CDR3 covers 14 residues. From germline, CDR1 is ENHRY and CDR2 SYGVKD. The CDR3 region has the DNA TGTGCCATCAACAACCAGGGGGCTAATTCACCCCTCCACTTT. It yields the protein CAINNQGANSPLHF.

Written as DNA, the CDR3 is TGTGCCAGCAGCCCGAGTCGGGACGGCCGCCCCTATGGCTACACCTTC. This gives the protein CASSPSRDGRPYGYTF. J is TRBJ1-2 and V is TRBV7-9; D is possibly TRBD1 (5 bases). The V gene lost 5 bases and the J gene lost 4 bases, with 20 bases spanning the gap. CDR3 size: 16 residues. From germline, CDR1 is SEHNR and CDR2 FQNEAQ (reference sequence).

This clone has a single count. The chain carries TRBV6-5 and TRBJ2-5; no firm D call. This CDR3 comprises 15 residues. The V end was cut by 7 bases, the J end by 4 bases, with 19 bases between. In germline, CDR1 is MNHEY, CDR2 SVGAGI. CDR3: CASTSTPGARETQYF. The CDR3 DNA reads as TGTGCCAGCACTTCGACTCCAGGAGCCCGAGAGACCCAGTACTTC.

The sample holds one count of this clone. This rearrangement joins TRBV27 to TRBJ1-4, with D possibly matching TRBD1 (5 bases). CDR3 size: 13 residues. From germline, CDR1 is MNHEY and CDR2 SMNVEV (reference sequence). The germline V and J ends were trimmed by 6 bases and 1 base, with 6 bases remaining between them. CDR3 nucleotides: TGTGCCAGCAGGGGACTAACTAATGAAAAACTGTTTTTT. Residues: CASRGLTNEKLFF. Full variable domain (missing parts from reference TRBV27 and TRBJ1-4): EAQVTQNPRYLITVTGKKLTVTCSQNMNHEYMSWYRQDPGLGLRQIYYSMNVEVTDKGDVPEGYKVSRKEKRNFPLILESPSPNQTSLYFCASRGLTNEKLFFGSGTQLSVL.

This clone was counted a single time. V and J are TRBV1 and TRBJ2-1. TRBV1 is listed as a pseudogene. The CDR3 covers 16 residues. CDR3 sequence: CTSSLRTDHELNEQFF. The CDR3, as DNA: TGCACCAGCAGCCTCCGGACCGACCACGAGTTGAATGAGCAGTTCTTC.

The CDR3 bases are TGTGCCAGCTCCGGGACATCGAGGAGACCCCTCCACTTT. This sequence encodes CASSGTSRRPLHF. The V and J genes are TRBV28 and TRBJ1-6; a weak D match, TRBD1 (6 bases). The ends were cut back, 8 bases at V and 12 bases at J, with 17 bases in the middle. The CDR3 runs 13 residues. CDR1 MDHEN and CDR2 SYDVKM come from the germline V gene. Together with reference TRBV28 and TRBJ1-6, the CDR3 gives the full variable domain: DVKVTQSSRYLVKRTGEKVFLECVQDMDHENMFWYRQDPGLGLRLIYFSYDVKMKEKGDIPEGYSVSREKKERFSLILESASTNQTSMYLCASSGTSRRPLHFGNGTRLTVT.

The rearrangement joins TRBV7-7 to TRBJ2-2; 7 bases map to TRBD1. The germline V gene has CDR1 SSHAT and CDR2 FNYEAQ (reference sequence). The CDR3 is made up of 15 amino acids. The ends lost 0 bases at V and 4 bases at J; junction bases unmatched: 2. This chain's CDR3 is CASSLAGGVTGELFF. The CDR3 DNA reads as TGTGCCAGCAGCTTAGCAGGGGGCGTCACCGGGGAGCTGTTTTTT. The entire variable domain, with the rest obtained from reference TRBV7-7 and TRBJ2-2, is as follows: GAGVSQSPRYKVTKRGQDVTLRCDPISSHATLYWYQQALGQGPEFLTYFNYEAQPDKSGLPSDRFSAERPEGSISTLTIQRTEQRDSAMYRCASSLAGGVTGELFFGEGSRLTVL.

The V gene is TRBV18, the J gene TRBJ1-3; unclear D gene. Trimming stripped 5 bases from V and 0 bases from J, with 11 bases between. Per the germline V gene, CDR1 is KGHSH and CDR2 is LQKENI. The CDR3 sequence is 15 residues long. The chain's CDR3 is CASSSDRSSGNTIYF. For the CDR3, the DNA is TGTGCCAGCTCATCCGACCGAAGCTCTGGAAACACCATATATTTT.

V usage is TRBV5-8 and J usage is TRBJ1-4, with TRBD1 matching 7 bases. After removal of 4 bases from V and 10 bases from J, the junction contained 7 bases not matched to a gene. Germline V CDR1 and CDR2: SGHTS, YDEGEE. This CDR3 has 13 residues. CDR3 in amino acids: CASSVTGAVKLFF. The CDR3, as DNA: TGTGCCAGCAGCGTAACAGGGGCGGTAAAACTGTTTTTT.

This CDR3 is CASSQDGTFSGANVLTF. The CDR3 DNA follows: TGCGCCAGCAGCCAAGATGGAACGTTCTCTGGGGCCAACGTCCTGACTTTC. V and J are TRBV4-1 and TRBJ2-6; no reliable D call. The germline V gene has CDR1 MGHRA and CDR2 YSYEKL. The CDR3 has 17 residues. V gave up 0 bases and J gave up 0 bases, with 9 bases separating them.